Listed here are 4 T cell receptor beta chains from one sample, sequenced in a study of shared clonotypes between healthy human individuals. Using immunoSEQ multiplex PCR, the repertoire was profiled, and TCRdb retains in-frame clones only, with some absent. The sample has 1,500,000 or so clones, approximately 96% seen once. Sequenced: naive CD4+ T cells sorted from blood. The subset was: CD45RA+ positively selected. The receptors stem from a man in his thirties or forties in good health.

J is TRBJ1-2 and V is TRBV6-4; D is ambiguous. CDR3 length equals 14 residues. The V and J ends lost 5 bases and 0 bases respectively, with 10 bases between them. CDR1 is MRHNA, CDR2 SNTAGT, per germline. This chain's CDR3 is CASSKSWSNYGYTF. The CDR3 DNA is TGTGCCAGCAGTAAATCGTGGTCTAACTATGGCTACACCTTC.

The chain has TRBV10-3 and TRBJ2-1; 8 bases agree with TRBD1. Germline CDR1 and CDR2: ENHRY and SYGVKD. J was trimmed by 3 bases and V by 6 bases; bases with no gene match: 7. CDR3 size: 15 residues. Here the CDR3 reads CAISSDRGFYNEQFF. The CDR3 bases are TGTGCCATCAGCAGTGACAGGGGATTCTACAATGAGCAGTTCTTC.

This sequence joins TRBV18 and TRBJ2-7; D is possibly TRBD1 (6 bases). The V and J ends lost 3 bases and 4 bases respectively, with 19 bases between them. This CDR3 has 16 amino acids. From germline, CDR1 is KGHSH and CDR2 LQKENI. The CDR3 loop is CASSPLSGGGRYEQYF. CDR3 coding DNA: TGTGCCAGCTCACCCCTTTCTGGGGGCGGGCGGTACGAGCAGTACTTC.

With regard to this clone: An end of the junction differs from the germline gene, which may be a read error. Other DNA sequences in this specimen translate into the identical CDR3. Written as DNA, the CDR3 is TGTGCTAGCAGCCGGGACAGGGGAGATACGCAGTATTTT. Protein product: CASSRDRGDTQYF. The chain carries TRBV7-7 and TRBJ2-3; 10 positions agree with TRBD1. The CDR3 is 13 residues long. Germline CDR1 and CDR2: SSHAT and FNYEAQ (reference sequence).